This T cell receptor beta chain stems from a study of cytomegalovirus exposure and HLA in healthy donors. This clone was counted a few times. With 60 Vbeta and 13 Jbeta primers, the PCR was carried out. The method was immunoSEQ multiplex PCR; TCRdb's version includes in-frame clones alone and lacks a portion of them. This sample carries about 150,000 clones, 70% to 85% of them seen once, and the ten largest clones take 6.5%. CDR1 is KGHSH, CDR2 LQKENI, per germline. J lost 3 bases, V lost 3 bases, and 13 bases had no gene match. This CDR3 spans 17 amino acids. V and J are TRBV18 and TRBJ2-7; TRBD1 agrees at 8 bases. The sample comprised PBMCs. The receptor comes from a man aged 35 to 55 in good health and CMV-seropositive. The CDR3 protein is CASSPRGRHTGYYEQYF. The CDR3 nucleotides read TGTGCCAGCTCACCCAGGGGGCGCCATACAGGATACTACGAGCAGTACTTC.